This T cell receptor (beta chain) was sequenced during a study of blood T cell repertoires in COVID-19. The method was immunoSEQ multiplex PCR; TCRdb's version includes in-frame clones alone and lacks a portion of them. The data show 200,000 or so clones, with roughly 92% seen just once and 0.75% to 1% held by the top ten. The V segment lost 3 bases and the J segment 5 bases; nucleotides outside the gene matches: 1. From germline, CDR1 is WSHSY and CDR2 SAAADI. The CDR3 has 13 amino acids. The sample consisted of peripheral blood. The gene calls are TRBV10-2 and TRBJ1-2, with TRBD1 matching over 9 bases. The sequence was collected from a man in his 60s with COVID-19, enrolled during active disease. DNA of the CDR3: TGCGCCAGCAGTGACGGGACAGGGTATGGCTACACCTTC. This gives the protein CASSDGTGYGYTF.